The 22 T cell receptor beta chains in this list originate from one sample, sequenced in a study of T cells after yellow fever vaccination. From the 5' RACE reads, TCRdb called clonotypes with MiXCR, one entry per CDR3 protein. The sample records around 590,000 distinct CDR3 sequences, 9% to 15% being singletons. The specimen comprised PBMCs, sampled on the day of the yellow fever booster vaccination. Every receptor here comes from a man in his thirties or forties who received the YFV17D yellow fever vaccine.

About this clonotype: Germline is not matched at one junction end, which may reflect a read error. The chain has TRBV15 and TRBJ2-3; 12 bases are a match to TRBD2. Germline values: CDR1 LNHNV, CDR2 YYDKDF (reference sequence). This CDR3 is built from 18 residues. The chain's CDR3 is CATSSQLPGLAGTDTQYF. In DNA, the CDR3 is TGTGCCACCAGCAGTCAATTACCGGGACTAGCGGGCACAGATACGCAGTACTTT.

The chain joins TRBV5-1 to TRBJ2-1; 8 nucleotides line up with TRBD2. Germline CDR1 SGHRS, CDR2 YFSETQ. The CDR3 has 17 residues. J was trimmed by 4 bases and V by 2 bases; bases with no gene match: 11. CDR3 DNA: TGCGCCAGCAGCTTAACCCCAGCGGGAGCGAGATACAATGAGCAGTTCTTC. This encodes CASSLTPAGARYNEQFF.

The chain recombines TRBV30 with TRBJ2-5; 9 positions agree with TRBD1. The germline CDR1 and CDR2 sequences are GTSNPN and SVGIG (reference sequence). This CDR3 spans 14 amino acids. V shed 0 bases, J shed 5 bases, and the junction held 4 bases outside the gene matches. The CDR3 reads CAWSVTGGQETQYF. For the CDR3, the DNA is TGTGCCTGGAGTGTCACAGGGGGCCAGGAGACCCAGTACTTC.

Ten or more counts support this clonotype. The chain uses TRBV28 and TRBJ2-2; 11 nucleotides agree with TRBD2. The CDR3 loop spans 15 amino acids. Trimming cost V 6 bases and J 4 bases; bases outside gene matches: 4. CDR1 MDHEN and CDR2 SYDVKM come from the germline V gene. CDR3 sequence reads: CASRVGLAATGELFF. In DNA, the CDR3 is TGTGCCAGCAGGGTGGGACTAGCGGCCACCGGGGAGCTGTTTTTT.

In this sample, this clonotype turned up a few times. The CDR3 nucleotides are TGCGCCAGCAGTGAGTCTGTAAACACCGGGGAGCTGTTTTTT. This translates into CASSESVNTGELFF. V is TRBV10-1 and J is TRBJ2-2; no definite D call. V was trimmed by 0 bases and J by 2 bases, leaving 4 bases between them. This CDR3 has 14 residues. Germline loops: CDR1 WNHNN, CDR2 SYGVQD (reference sequence).

This clonotype showed up just a few times. The chain combines TRBV7-9 with TRBJ2-5; D is possibly TRBD1 (6 bases). This CDR3 comprises 14 residues. Trimming took off 5 bases at V and 2 bases at J, with 12 bases between the two ends. Germline V gene data show CDR1 as SEHNR and CDR2 as FQNEAQ (reference sequence). As DNA, the CDR3 is TGTGCCAGCAGCGCCGGGACAAAACAAGAGACCCAGTACTTC. Amino acids: CASSAGTKQETQYF.

A few counts support this clonotype. The rearrangement uses TRBV12-3 or TRBV12-4 and TRBJ2-2; D is uncertain. V lost 1 base and J 4 bases, leaving 4 bases between the germline ends. The CDR3 is 13 residues long. For the CDR3, the DNA is TGTGCCAGCAGTTTAGGGGCCACCGGGGAGCTGTTTTTT. This gives the protein CASSLGATGELFF.

This clonotype has more than one count but fewer than ten. One junction end does not reproduce the germline sequence, and a read error may be involved. The rearrangement joins TRBV28 to TRBJ1-4, with unresolved D. The CDR3 is 14 residues long. Germline loops: CDR1 MDHEN, CDR2 SYDVKM. This CDR3 is CASSRAPTNEKMFF. CDR3 in DNA: TGTGCCAGCAGCCGGGCACCAACTAATGAAAAAATGTTTTTT.

This clonotype was picked up a small number of times. The gene calls are TRBV20-1 and TRBJ2-7, with 7 bases identical to TRBD2. The CDR3 is 14 residues long. Germline V gene data show CDR1 as DFQATT and CDR2 as SNEGSKA (reference sequence). Trimming at V came to 0 bases and at J to 2 bases, leaving 4 bases not matched to a gene. The CDR3 DNA follows: TGCAGTGCTAGAGATGGCCTAGCGGCCTACGAGCAGTACTTC. Amino acid sequence: CSARDGLAAYEQYF.

This clonotype was detected only a few times. The chain recombines TRBV19 with TRBJ2-7, with D tentatively TRBD2 (5 bases). Germline-derived CDR1 and CDR2 are LNHDA and SQIVND (reference sequence). The length of the CDR3 is 15 residues. V was trimmed by 3 bases and J by 6 bases, leaving 18 bases between them. The CDR3 region has the DNA TGTGCCAGTAGTATCGGGGTCGAGACTAATTCCGAGCAGTACTTC. It specifies CASSIGVETNSEQYF.

This clonotype was seen more than once but under ten times. This chain joins TRBV6-5 and TRBJ2-3; D is undetermined. CDR1 is MNHEY and CDR2 is SVGAGI in the germline V gene. The CDR3 totals 14 residues. Trimming took off 0 bases at V and 4 bases at J, with 8 bases between the two ends. For the CDR3, the DNA is TGTGCCAGCAGTTACTCGTCTAACTCAGATACGCAGTATTTT. Translation gives CASSYSSNSDTQYF.

This clonotype was seen at least ten times. The chain recombines TRBV11-2 with TRBJ2-1; D not resolved. The CDR3 contains 11 residues. CDR1 is SGHAT, CDR2 FQNNGV, per germline. V gave up 6 bases and J gave up 6 bases, with 6 bases separating them. The CDR3 nucleotides read TGTGCCAGCAGTTTTTCCAATGAGCAGTTCTTC. Encoded protein: CASSFSNEQFF.

This chain uses TRBV25-1 with TRBJ2-7, with a possible D match to TRBD1 (6 bases). Germline V gene lookup returns CDR1 MGHDK and CDR2 SYGVNS. CDR3 length: 14 residues. V lost 4 bases and J lost 5, with 15 bases in between. The CDR3 sequence is CASSARGGIHEQYF. In nucleotides, the CDR3 is TGTGCCAGCAGTGCGCGAGGGGGTATCCACGAGCAGTACTTC.

The chain is built from TRBV7-2 and TRBJ2-3; 7 nucleotides match TRBD1. Germline V gene sequence: CDR1 SGHTA, CDR2 FQGNSA. After removal of 5 bases from V and 4 bases from J, the junction contained 9 bases not matched to a gene. CDR3 length: 15 amino acids. CDR3 sequence: CASSQDRPGADTQYF. Here the CDR3 DNA reads TGTGCCAGCAGCCAGGACAGGCCTGGGGCAGATACGCAGTATTTT.

The sample holds a few counts of this clonotype. The CDR3 DNA reads TGTGCCAGCAGTAGAGGGACTCGGGGCAATGAGCAGTTCTTC. Amino acids: CASSRGTRGNEQFF. The chain employs TRBV6-1 and TRBJ2-1; D perhaps matches TRBD2 (6 bases). Trimming removed 5 bases at V and 6 bases at J, with 14 bases between. Germline CDR1 reads MNHNS; CDR2 reads SASEGT. This CDR3 is built from 14 residues.

The V and J genes are TRBV7-8 and TRBJ2-2; either TRBD1 or TRBD2 may supply D (7 bases each). The length of the CDR3 is 15 residues. The germline gives CDR1 SGHVS, CDR2 FQNEAQ. V was cut by 6 bases and J by 7 bases, with 18 bases left in between. Written as DNA, the CDR3 is TGTGCCAGCAGTTTTGCCCAGGGGGGGAGCGGGGAGCTGTTTTTT. This translates into CASSFAQGGSGELFF. Together with reference TRBV7-8 and TRBJ2-2, the CDR3 gives the full variable domain: GAGVSQSPRYKVAKRGQDVALRCDPISGHVSLFWYQQALGQGPEFLTYFQNEAQLDKSGLPSDRFFAERPEGSVSTLKIQRTQQEDSAVYLCASSFAQGGSGELFFGEGSRLTVL.

This clonotype appeared a few times. This chain uses TRBV6-2 or TRBV6-3 with TRBJ2-7, with D tentatively TRBD1 or TRBD2 (5 bases each). There are 19 residues in the CDR3. Germline V CDR1 and CDR2: MNHEY, SVGEGT. V shed 2 bases and J shed 3 bases, with 26 bases lying between them. Here the CDR3 DNA reads TGTGCCAGCAGTTACGGCGCCAGGGACGGAAGGGGTTCCTTCTACGAGCAGTACTTC. Translation gives CASSYGARDGRGSFYEQYF.

This sequence joins TRBV20-1 and TRBJ1-5; D not resolved. Germline V lookup: CDR1 DFQATT, CDR2 SNEGSKA (reference sequence). This CDR3 contains 13 residues. The V end lost 4 bases, the J end lost 2 bases, and 9 bases lay between the germline ends. DNA for the CDR3: TGCAGTGCTACGCGTGGGGGCAATCAGCCCCAGCATTTT. Its protein product is CSATRGGNQPQHF.

The chain uses TRBV14 and TRBJ2-1; a weak D match, TRBD1 (5 bases). This CDR3 has 16 residues. The V end lost 0 bases, the J end lost 2 bases, and 11 bases lay between the germline ends. The germline V gene encodes CDR1 SGHDN and CDR2 FVKESK. The CDR3 here is CASSQDSGIPYNEQFF. CDR3 DNA sequence: TGTGCCAGCAGCCAAGATTCAGGGATCCCCTACAATGAGCAGTTCTTC. The entire variable domain, with the rest obtained from reference TRBV14 and TRBJ2-1, is as follows: EAGVTQFPSHSVIEKGQTVTLRCDPISGHDNLYWYRRVMGKEIKFLLHFVKESKQDESGMPNNRFLAERTGGTYSTLKVQPAELEDSGVYFCASSQDSGIPYNEQFFGPGTRLTVL.

The CDR3 DNA reads as TGTGCTAGTGGTTTACCCGAGGGGGAGCGGGGCAATGAGCAGTTCTTC. Its translation: CASGLPEGERGNEQFF. The V and J genes are TRBV12-5 and TRBJ2-1; weak D call: TRBD2 (7 bases). The V gene lost 3 bases and the J gene lost 6 bases, with 18 bases spanning the gap. This CDR3 has 16 amino acids. Germline V gene sequence: CDR1 LGHNT, CDR2 FRNRAP.

The chain uses TRBV5-1 and TRBJ2-6; TRBD1 is a possible D gene (6 bases). This CDR3 is built from 19 residues. V was pared by 1 base and J by 1 base, with 18 bases between. Per germline, CDR1 SGHRS and CDR2 YFSETQ. CDR3 nucleotide sequence: TGCGCCAGCAGCTTGTATGTAGGCAGGGGATCATCTGGGGCCAACGTCCTGACTTTC. Protein product: CASSLYVGRGSSGANVLTF. The whole variable domain, filled in from reference TRBV5-1 and TRBJ2-6, reads KAGVTQTPRYLIKTRGQQVTLSCSPISGHRSVSWYQQTPGQGLQFLFEYFSETQRNKGNFPGRFSGRQFSNSRSEMNVSTLELGDSALYLCASSLYVGRGSSGANVLTFGAGSRLTVL.

V gene TRBV5-4 combines with J gene TRBJ2-6, with no clear D. The length of the CDR3 is 16 residues. Germline V CDR1 and CDR2: SGHNT, YYREEE (reference sequence). V was cut by 0 bases and J by 2 bases, with 9 bases left in between. This CDR3 reads CASSLAMGTGANVLTF. Written as DNA, the CDR3 is TGTGCCAGCAGCTTGGCCATGGGTACTGGGGCCAACGTCCTGACTTTC. Drawing the rest from reference TRBV5-4 and TRBJ2-6, the complete variable domain is ETGVTQSPTHLIKTRGQQVTLRCSSQSGHNTVSWYQQALGQGPQFIFQYYREEENGRGNFPPRFSGLQFPNYSSELNVNALELDDSALYLCASSLAMGTGANVLTFGAGSRLTVL.